Here is one T cell receptor beta chain with its context. Its antigen is unknown. The validation cohort, a group of more than 100 subjects, included the donors and was separate from the roughly 670-subject first cohort. The record originates from a study of cytomegalovirus exposure and HLA in healthy donors. Study conclusions and caveats: That first-cohort TCR clusters tended to co-occur in the 95 to 150 validation repertoires was found in a later analysis. CMV antigen specificity of three CMV-associated chains was confirmed in vitro. A classifier reportedly called cytomegalovirus status with high sensitivity and specificity.

Clones were read by immunoSEQ multiplex PCR, and TCRdb kept only the in-frame ones, dropping some. The table has 150,000 to 200,000 clones, approximately 84% seen once. V shed 8 bases and J 6 bases; nucleotides not matched to a gene: 13. Per germline, CDR1 PRHDT and CDR2 FYEKMQ (reference sequence). This CDR3 is built from 16 residues. The specimen sequenced was PBMCs. The clonotype was recovered from a man aged 25-45 years in good health and CMV-seropositive. The rearrangement joins TRBV13 to TRBJ2-1; 10 bases fit TRBD2. The CDR3 bases are TGTGCCAGCCTTCGTAAAGGGCTAGCGGGGGTCAATGAGCAGTTCTTC. Protein sequence: CASLRKGLAGVNEQFF.